This T cell receptor beta chain was retrieved from a study of cytomegalovirus exposure and HLA in healthy donors. Amplification used 60 Vbeta primers and 13 Jbeta primers. The assay was immunoSEQ multiplex PCR, and TCRdb's table has in-frame clones only and misses some. Here the sample spans fewer than 200,000 clones, around 80% being singletons. The CDR3 is 13 amino acids. V dropped 4 bases and J dropped 2 bases, with 6 bases sitting between them. Germline CDR1 reads ENHRY; CDR2 reads SYGVKD. The TCR sequence derives from a female donor in good health and CMV-seronegative. What was sequenced was PBMCs. This chain links TRBV10-3 with TRBJ1-5; D ambiguous. The CDR3 bases are TGTGCCATCAGTGGCCAGGGCAATCAGCCCCAGCATTTT. Amino acid sequence: CAISGQGNQPQHF.